The entry below describes one T cell receptor beta chain. No donor had other autoimmune disease, uncontrolled infection, pregnancy or lactation. Diagnosis used clinical symptoms, serum thyroxine, TRAb, thyroid ultrasound and orbital computed tomography. The sample comes from a study of Graves' ophthalmopathy and Graves' hyperthyroidism. Germline assignment: CDR1 KGHDR and CDR2 SFDVKD. The CDR3 length is 13 residues. Trimming removed 2 bases at V and 6 bases at J, with 9 bases between. From RNA, the CDR3 regions of TCR beta chains were amplified and sequenced. The first-round RT-PCR employed HTBI primers together with the Qiagen OneStep RT-PCR kit. A multiplex PCR was then performed as the second round. MiXCR, run by TCRdb on the multiplex PCR reads, gives a single entry per CDR3 protein. The sample contains a few hundred thousand distinct CDR3 sequences, roughly 20% of which appear only once.

The source material was peripheral blood. The J gene is TRBJ1-2, the V gene TRBV24-1; D call uncertain. This clonotype originated in a woman aged 18-29 years with stable Graves' hyperthyroidism. In nucleotides, the CDR3 is TGTGCCACCAGTGATTATGGAGGGAATGGCTACACCTTC. Translation: CATSDYGGNGYTF.